What follows are 30 T cell receptor beta chains derived from one specimen sequenced in a study of blood T cell repertoires in COVID-19. TCRdb's table, derived via immunoSEQ multiplex PCR, lists solely in-frame clones and lacks some. In the table there are roughly 92,000 clones, 87% of which are singletons. The sample consisted of peripheral blood. These receptors were obtained from a woman aged 80 or older with acute or convalescent COVID-19.

This rearrangement joins TRBV3-1 (or the pseudogene TRBV3-2) to TRBJ1-4; D is unresolved. The CDR3 runs to 15 residues. Germline V lookup: CDR1 LGHDT, CDR2 YNNKEL (reference sequence). V shed 5 bases and J shed 3 bases, with 13 bases lying between them. Here the CDR3 reads CASSATEGANEKLFF. The CDR3 DNA is TGTGCCAGCAGCGCCACCGAGGGAGCTAATGAAAAACTGTTTTTT.

The chain employs TRBV18 and TRBJ1-1, with D possibly being TRBD1 (6 bases). CDR1 and CDR2 (germline): KGHSH, LQKENI. The CDR3 covers 13 residues. Trimming removed 4 bases from V and 1 base from J, with 7 bases in between. The CDR3 loop is CASSQGENTEAFF. In DNA, the CDR3 is TGTGCCAGCTCACAGGGGGAGAACACTGAAGCTTTCTTT.

This chain joins TRBV5-1 and TRBJ2-3; 8 bases are a match to TRBD2. There are 15 residues in the CDR3. CDR1 is SGHRS, CDR2 YFSETQ, per germline. The junction had 2 bases not matched to a gene; V was cut back by 0 bases and J by 2 bases. CDR3 loop: CASSLDGGVTDTQYF. CDR3 DNA: TGCGCCAGCAGCTTGGACGGGGGGGTCACAGATACGCAGTATTTT.

The chain joins TRBV19 to TRBJ2-3; a possible D gene is TRBD1 (6 bases). The CDR3 extends over 15 amino acids. The V end was cut by 7 bases, the J end by 1 base, with 15 bases between. Germline V lookup: CDR1 LNHDA, CDR2 SQIVND (reference sequence). The CDR3 spells CASTLRTAGTDTQYF. Written as DNA, the CDR3 is TGTGCCAGTACCCTCCGGACAGCTGGCACAGATACGCAGTATTTT. Full variable domain (rest looked up from reference TRBV19 and TRBJ2-3): DGGITQSPKYLFRKEGQNVTLSCEQNLNHDAMYWYRQDPGQGLRLIYYSQIVNDFQKGDIAEGYSVSREKKESFPLTVTSAQKNPTAFYLCASTLRTAGTDTQYFGPGTRLTVL.

The chain employs TRBV3-1 (or the pseudogene TRBV3-2) and TRBJ1-5; D possibly corresponds to TRBD1 (5 bases). CDR1 is LGHDT and CDR2 is YNNKEL in the germline V gene (reference sequence). The CDR3 extends over 17 amino acids. V dropped 3 bases and J dropped 1 base, with 16 bases sitting between them. CDR3 nucleotides: TGTGCCAGCAGCCAGGAGAGCGGGAAGGGGAGCAATCAGCCCCAGCATTTT. Encoded protein: CASSQESGKGSNQPQHF.

Notes on this clone: This same CDR3 is encoded by further DNA sequences in the sample. V and J are TRBV11-2 and TRBJ1-2, with 7 bases lining up with TRBD1. The J segment lost 7 bases and the V segment lost 0 bases, leaving 2 bases of the junction unmatched. The CDR3 sequence is 13 residues long. Germline-derived CDR1 and CDR2 are SGHAT and FQNNGV. The CDR3 here is CASSLEDRRGYTF. As DNA, the CDR3 is TGTGCCAGCAGCTTAGAGGACAGGCGTGGCTACACCTTC. Combining the CDR3 with reference TRBV11-2 and TRBJ1-2 gives the whole variable domain EAGVAQSPRYKIIEKRQSVAFWCNPISGHATLYWYQQILGQGPKLLIQFQNNGVVDDSQLPKDRFSAERLKGVDSTLKIQPAKLEDSAVYLCASSLEDRRGYTFGSGTRLTVV.

Only a few counts were recorded for this clone. CDR3 DNA sequence: TGTGCCAGTAGTAAGGGACAGGCCCGCTTAACTATGGCAGGCTACACCTTC. As protein: CASSKGQARLTMAGYTF. The chain links TRBV19 to TRBJ1-2; 8 bases are a match to TRBD1. CDR3 length equals 17 residues. J lost 8 bases, V lost 4 bases, and 18 bases had no gene match. The germline CDR1 and CDR2 sequences are LNHDA and SQIVND (reference sequence). Based on the CDR3 plus reference TRBV19 and TRBJ1-2, the full variable domain is DGGITQSPKYLFRKEGQNVTLSCEQNLNHDAMYWYRQDPGQGLRLIYYSQIVNDFQKGDIAEGYSVSREKKESFPLTVTSAQKNPTAFYLCASSKGQARLTMAGYTFGSGTRLTVV.

The gene calls are TRBV10-3 and TRBJ2-1, with TRBD2 as a possible D gene (6 bases). Germline CDR1 ENHRY, CDR2 SYGVKD. The germline V and J ends were trimmed by 9 bases and 7 bases, with 16 bases remaining between them. This CDR3 has 13 amino acids. CDR3 bases: TGTGCCATTGGCGGCGGGAAGGATAATGAGCAGTTCTTC. The encoded protein is CAIGGGKDNEQFF.

The chain recombines TRBV3-1 (or the pseudogene TRBV3-2) with TRBJ1-3, with a possible D match to TRBD1 (5 bases). V shed 0 bases and J shed 11 bases, with 11 bases lying between them. CDR1 is LGHDT and CDR2 is YNNKEL in the germline V gene (reference sequence). This CDR3 spans 13 amino acids. The CDR3 coding sequence is TGTGCCAGCAGCCAAGAATCAGGGAGGGCCATATATTTT. Its protein product is CASSQESGRAIYF.

The rearrangement joins TRBV4-2 to TRBJ2-3; 9 positions agree with TRBD1. Germline CDR1 LGHNA, CDR2 YNFKEQ. With V trimmed by 4 bases and J by 0 bases, 5 bases remained unmatched. The CDR3 is made up of 16 amino acids. The CDR3 reads CASSPSGTGSTDTQYF. The CDR3 DNA reads TGTGCCAGCAGCCCCTCAGGGACAGGGAGCACAGATACGCAGTATTTT.

The genes are TRBV6-4 and TRBJ2-3; D perhaps matches TRBD2 (5 bases). This CDR3 is built from 13 residues. The V end was cut by 5 bases, the J end by 0 bases, with 6 bases between. Germline values: CDR1 MRHNA, CDR2 SNTAGT. CDR3 sequence reads: CASSRESTDTQYF. The CDR3 DNA is TGTGCCAGCAGTAGGGAGAGCACAGATACGCAGTATTTT.

V gene TRBV9 combines with J gene TRBJ2-3; 7 nucleotides align to TRBD2. V dropped 0 bases and J dropped 2; count of bases not matched to a gene: 6. The CDR3 length is 16 residues. Germline V gene lookup returns CDR1 SGDLS and CDR2 YYNGEE. In DNA, the CDR3 is TGTGCCAGCAGCGTAGACAACGGGGGGACCACAGATACGCAGTATTTT. Amino acid sequence: CASSVDNGGTTDTQYF. Variable domain in full (rest from reference TRBV9 and TRBJ2-3): DSGVTQTPKHLITATGQRVTLRCSPRSGDLSVYWYQQSLDQGLQFLIQYYNGEERAKGNILERFSAQQFPDLHSELNLSSLELGDSALYFCASSVDNGGTTDTQYFGPGTRLTVL.

The chain is built from TRBV6-2 or TRBV6-3 and TRBJ1-1, with unresolved D. The germline CDR1 and CDR2 sequences are MNHEY and SVGEGT. CDR3 length: 15 amino acids. V was trimmed by 3 bases and J by 1 base, leaving 12 bases between them. CDR3 loop: CASSYQRVANTEAFF. CDR3 sequence (DNA): TGTGCCAGCAGTTATCAGAGGGTAGCGAACACTGAAGCTTTCTTT.

J is TRBJ2-2 and V is TRBV2; tentatively, D is TRBD2 (5 bases). CDR1 and CDR2 from the germline V gene are SNHLY and FYNNEI. The CDR3 extends over 14 amino acids. V gave up 4 bases and J gave up 5 bases, with 11 bases separating them. The CDR3 nucleotides are TGTGCCAGCAGTGGGACCCCGGGGACCGGGGAGCTGTTTTTT. Translation gives CASSGTPGTGELFF.

The CDR3 DNA sequence: TGTGCTAGTGGTCCGGTCGGGCGGGAAACCAATCAGCCCCAGCATTTT. Translating it yields CASGPVGRETNQPQHF. This chain links TRBV12-5 with TRBJ1-5; D is unclear. V dropped 5 bases and J dropped 3 bases, with 17 bases sitting between them. The germline CDR1 and CDR2 sequences are LGHNT and FRNRAP. This CDR3 comprises 16 residues.

V and J are TRBV2 and TRBJ2-1; 7 positions match TRBD1. Germline-derived CDR1 and CDR2 are SNHLY and FYNNEI. This CDR3 contains 13 residues. V lost 2 bases and J lost 7; bases outside the gene matches: 2. DNA for the CDR3: TGTGCCAGCAGTGAATTCAGGGGGAATGAGCAGTTCTTC. It is translated as CASSEFRGNEQFF.

The genes are TRBV5-1 and TRBJ1-1; TRBD1 aligns across 8 bases. V shed 4 bases and J 6 bases; nucleotides not matched to a gene: 11. Germline values: CDR1 SGHRS, CDR2 YFSETQ. This CDR3 region has 15 residues. The CDR3 DNA is TGCGCCAGCAGCCTCCGGACAGGGAGCATGGCTGAAGCTTTCTTT. Its translation is CASSLRTGSMAEAFF.

The V call is TRBV5-1, the J call TRBJ1-1; no firm D call. V was trimmed by 1 base and J by 5 bases, leaving 12 bases between them. This CDR3 contains 14 residues. Per the germline V gene, CDR1 is SGHRS and CDR2 is YFSETQ. The CDR3 protein is CASSLKQTGTEAFF. The CDR3 DNA follows: TGCGCCAGCAGCTTGAAACAGACGGGGACTGAAGCTTTCTTT. Looking up the rest from reference TRBV5-1 and TRBJ1-1 gives the full variable domain: KAGVTQTPRYLIKTRGQQVTLSCSPISGHRSVSWYQQTPGQGLQFLFEYFSETQRNKGNFPGRFSGRQFSNSRSEMNVSTLELGDSALYLCASSLKQTGTEAFFGQGTRLTVV.

The gene calls are TRBV20-1 and TRBJ1-4, with 7 bases identical to TRBD1. CDR1 DFQATT and CDR2 SNEGSKA come from the germline V gene (reference sequence). V gave up 3 bases and J gave up 0 bases; unmatched junction bases: 4. This CDR3 has 15 residues. The CDR3 bases are TGCAGTGCTAGTGACAGGGCCCCAACTAATGAAAAACTGTTTTTT. Translating it yields CSASDRAPTNEKLFF.

This rearrangement joins TRBV4-2 to TRBJ2-1, with 10 bases fitting TRBD2. Germline values: CDR1 LGHNA, CDR2 YNFKEQ. V shed 0 bases and J 0 bases; nucleotides not matched to a gene: 5. The CDR3 has 18 amino acids. CDR3 protein: CASSQDPQRGGSYNEQFF. In DNA, the CDR3 is TGTGCCAGCAGCCAAGATCCTCAGCGGGGGGGCTCCTACAATGAGCAGTTCTTC.

The V and J genes are TRBV5-6 and TRBJ1-2; no firm D call. Germline values: CDR1 SGHDT, CDR2 YYEEEE. The CDR3 is 13 amino acids. Trimming took 1 base from V and 5 from J, leaving 9 bases between them. The CDR3 coding sequence is TGTGCCAGCAGCTTGTTACAGTCTTATGGCTACACCTTC. It codes for CASSLLQSYGYTF.

This sequence joins TRBV5-6 and TRBJ1-1; the D gene is possibly TRBD1 (5 bases). This CDR3 comprises 15 residues. The germline V gene has CDR1 SGHDT and CDR2 YYEEEE. V gave up 4 bases and J gave up 0 bases, with 13 bases separating them. In DNA form, the CDR3 reads TGTGCCAGCAGCACCTACAGGTACATGAACACTGAAGCTTTCTTT. This encodes CASSTYRYMNTEAFF.

V is TRBV7-2 and J is TRBJ1-5, with a tentative D call TRBD1 (6 bases). V shed 2 bases and J shed 3 bases, with 8 bases lying between them. Per germline, CDR1 SGHTA and CDR2 FQGNSA. The length of the CDR3 is 14 residues. CDR3 DNA sequence: TGTGCCAGCAGCTTAAACAGGGTCAATCAGCCCCAGCATTTT. Amino acid sequence: CASSLNRVNQPQHF.

The rearrangement joins TRBV2 to TRBJ2-1, with 9 bases identical to TRBD1. CDR3 length equals 13 residues. V dropped 9 bases and J dropped 7; count of bases not matched to a gene: 7. Germline loops: CDR1 SNHLY, CDR2 FYNNEI. CDR3 protein: CASLLQGANEQFF. The DNA for the CDR3 is TGTGCCAGTTTACTACAGGGGGCAAATGAGCAGTTCTTC.

This chain links TRBV19 with TRBJ1-2, with TRBD1 matching over 8 bases. The V segment lost 5 bases and the J segment 5 bases; nucleotides outside the gene matches: 10. The CDR3 extends over 15 amino acids. Germline CDR1 LNHDA, CDR2 SQIVND (reference sequence). The chain's CDR3 is CASSDGQGPLYGYTF. CDR3 nucleotide sequence: TGTGCCAGTAGTGACGGACAGGGACCCCTTTATGGCTACACCTTC.

The gene calls are TRBV5-4 and TRBJ2-7; 7 bases are shared with TRBD1. V dropped 6 bases and J dropped 3; count of bases not matched to a gene: 3. The germline gives CDR1 SGHNT, CDR2 YYREEE (reference sequence). The CDR3 runs 12 residues. For the CDR3, the DNA is TGTGCCAGCAACAGACAGGGCTACGAGCAGTACTTC. As protein: CASNRQGYEQYF. Filled out from reference TRBV5-4 and TRBJ2-7, the complete variable domain reads ETGVTQSPTHLIKTRGQQVTLRCSSQSGHNTVSWYQQALGQGPQFIFQYYREEENGRGNFPPRFSGLQFPNYSSELNVNALELDDSALYLCASNRQGYEQYFGPGTRLTVT.

The chain recombines TRBV6-2 or TRBV6-3 with TRBJ2-7, with 12 bases identical to TRBD2. The CDR3 has 16 amino acids. V was clipped by 5 bases and J by 7 bases; unmatched bases: 12. CDR1 and CDR2 (germline): MNHEY, SVGEGT. The CDR3 sequence is CASSPRLAGGPGEQYF. Here the CDR3 DNA reads TGTGCCAGCAGTCCCCGGCTAGCGGGGGGGCCAGGAGAGCAGTACTTC.

The rearrangement links TRBV30 to TRBJ1-3; TRBD1 aligns across 7 bases. The V gene end was trimmed by 0 bases and the J gene end by 3 bases; junction bases not matched to a gene: 2. The CDR3 totals 14 residues. Germline V CDR1 and CDR2: GTSNPN, SVGIG (reference sequence). CDR3 loop: CAWSVGGGGNTIYF. The CDR3 DNA is TGTGCCTGGAGTGTAGGGGGCGGTGGAAACACCATATATTTT.

The V and J genes are TRBV11-3 and TRBJ2-2; 9 bases line up with TRBD2. From germline, CDR1 is SGHNT and CDR2 YENEEA. The CDR3 loop spans 15 amino acids. The V and J ends lost 5 bases and 6 bases, in that order; junction bases with no gene match: 7. CDR3 bases: TGTGCCAGCAGCCCCGTGGCGGGAGGGGCCGGGGAGCTGTTTTTT. Protein: CASSPVAGGAGELFF.

The chain carries TRBV13 and TRBJ1-2, with 10 positions matching TRBD1. This CDR3 spans 16 amino acids. V was clipped by 4 bases and J by 5 bases; unmatched bases: 10. CDR1 is PRHDT and CDR2 is FYEKMQ in the germline V gene (reference sequence). Written as DNA, the CDR3 is TGTGCCAGCAGCTCAGACAGGGGGCTTGTAACGTATGGCTACACCTTC. It encodes CASSSDRGLVTYGYTF. The whole variable domain, filled in from reference TRBV13 and TRBJ1-2, reads AAGVIQSPRHLIKEKRETATLKCYPIPRHDTVYWYQQGPGQDPQFLISFYEKMQSDKGSIPDRFSAQQFSDYHSELNMSSLELGDSALYFCASSSDRGLVTYGYTFGSGTRLTVV.